This is a list of T cell receptor beta chains from one sample in a study of blood T cell repertoires in COVID-19. Data came from immunoSEQ multiplex PCR; TCRdb stores just in-frame clones and leaves some out. Of approximately 70,000 clones in the sample, 75% to 85% were seen once. The sequenced material came from peripheral blood. The receptors were sampled from a woman at least 80 years old with active or convalescent COVID-19. The CDR3 runs from the conserved cysteine through the conserved F or W. The D gene is left open where the match is weak. Expanded clones are given a class, and other clones once, few, many or no size at all.

V gene	D gene	clone size	J gene	CDR3 DNA	CDR3 protein
TRBV28	.	.	TRBJ2-1	TGTGCCAGCTGCGGTTATGGCGGAGGTCGGTACAATGAGCAGTTCTTC	CASCGYGGGRYNEQFF
TRBV6-1	.	.	TRBJ1-5	TGTGCCAGCAGTGAAGTAGGCGGTAGCAATCAGCCCCAGCATTTT	CASSEVGGSNQPQHF
TRBV10-1	.	.	TRBJ1-1	TGCGCCAGCAGTCCTCAGGGGCCCGTCGGTGAAGCTTTCTTT	CASSPQGPVGEAFF
TRBV6-2/TRBV6-3	TRBD2	.	TRBJ2-5	TGTGCCAGCAGTTATTTACCTAGCGGGGGGATCAACCCCGAGACCCAGTACTTC	CASSYLPSGGINPETQYF
TRBV7-8	.	.	TRBJ2-7	TGTGCCAGCAGCCGAACTAGTTTTGGCGAGCAGTACTTC	CASSRTSFGEQYF
TRBV28	.	once	TRBJ1-1	TGTGCCAGCAGTCACCTCCAGTTGAACACTGAAGCTTTCTTT	CASSHLQLNTEAFF
TRBV6-5	TRBD1	.	TRBJ1-1	TGTGCCAGCAGTACCGGACAGGGGAACACTGAAGCTTTCTTT	CASSTGQGNTEAFF
TRBV10-3	TRBD2	.	TRBJ2-4	TGTGCCATCAGTGAGTCCGGGGGGGTAGCCAAAAACATTCAGTACTTC	CAISESGGVAKNIQYF
TRBV27	.	.	TRBJ1-2	TGTGCCAGCAGTCGCAGGAGGCAGGAGGGCTACACCTTC	CASSRRRQEGYTF
TRBV10-1	.	.	TRBJ2-1	TGCGCCAGCAGTGAGTTCCCCGTGACAGACGAATACAATGAGCAGTTCTTC	CASSEFPVTDEYNEQFF
TRBV5-4	.	.	TRBJ2-2	TGTGCCAGCAGCTATCGGACAGCGAACACCGGGGAGCTGTTTTTT	CASSYRTANTGELFF
TRBV7-9	TRBD2	.	TRBJ2-1	TGTGCCAGCAGCTTAGGGACTAGCGGCTATGAGCAGTTCTTC	CASSLGTSGYEQFF
TRBV25-1	TRBD1	.	TRBJ1-6	TGTGCCAGCAGAGAGACAGGGGTTTATAATTCACCCCTCCACTTT	CASRETGVYNSPLHF
TRBV4-3	TRBD2	.	TRBJ2-7	TGCGCCAGCAGCCCCCAAATCCGAGGAGCTAGCGGATCCTACGAGCAGTACTTC	CASSPQIRGASGSYEQYF
TRBV6-1	.	.	TRBJ1-5	TGTGCCAGCAGCCCGGGAGAGGCGCATCAGCCCCAGCATTTT	CASSPGEAHQPQHF
TRBV18	TRBD1	.	TRBJ2-1	TGTGCCAGCTCACCGCGAGCTCCGGGACAGTCCTACAATGAGCAGTTCTTC	CASSPRAPGQSYNEQFF
TRBV2	TRBD1	.	TRBJ1-6	TGTGCCAGCAGCGCGGGACAGGTTAATTCACCCCTCCACTTT	CASSAGQVNSPLHF
TRBV6-1	.	.	TRBJ2-1	TGTGCCAGCAGTGGTGCAGCCGGAGTCGGTGCTAGTAATGAGCAGTTCTTC	CASSGAAGVGASNEQFF
TRBV28	TRBD2	few	TRBJ2-3	TGTGCCAGCAGTTTATTGAGCGGGGTAGGCACAGATACGCAGTATTTT	CASSLLSGVGTDTQYF
TRBV15	TRBD2	many	TRBJ2-1	TGTGCCACCAGCCCTAGCGGGAGGGGGAATGAGCAGTTCTTC	CATSPSGRGNEQFF
TRBV7-9	.	.	TRBJ1-2	TGTGCCAGCAGCGCCACAGGTGATATTAACTATGGCTACACCTTC	CASSATGDINYGYTF
TRBV14	TRBD2	once	TRBJ2-3	TGTGCCAGCAGCCAACTAGCGGGGGATAGCACAGATACGCAGTATTTT	CASSQLAGDSTDTQYF
TRBV10-3	.	.	TRBJ2-7	TGTGCCATCAGTGAGGGGTCTTTGGTGGGCCCCTACGAGCAGTACTTC	CAISEGSLVGPYEQYF
TRBV27	.	.	TRBJ1-6	TGTGCCAGCAGGGGGCTACGGGGGGCGCATAATTCACCCCTCCACTTT	CASRGLRGAHNSPLHF
TRBV18	.	.	TRBJ1-1	TGTGCCAGCTCACCAATCGGTTTATGGACTGAAGCTTTCTTT	CASSPIGLWTEAFF
TRBV6-2/TRBV6-3	TRBD2	.	TRBJ2-1	TGTGCCAGCAGTGTTAGGACTAGCGGGGGGGTAAGGAATGAGCAGTTCTTC	CASSVRTSGGVRNEQFF
TRBV5-1	.	once	TRBJ2-5	TGCGCCAGCAGCTTGGATAGCGGAGGGAAGACCCAGTACTTC	CASSLDSGGKTQYF
TRBV10-2	TRBD1	.	TRBJ2-5	TGCGCCAGCAGAAGGGACAGGGGGGGGGAGACCCAGTACTTC	CASRRDRGGETQYF
TRBV2	TRBD2	once	TRBJ2-1	TGTGCCAGCAGGGCCGGGACTAGGCCTTACAATGAGCAGTTCTTC	CASRAGTRPYNEQFF
TRBV7-9	TRBD1	.	TRBJ2-5	TGTGCCAGCAGCTTAAATAGACAGGGGATGAGAGGAGAGACCCAGTACTTC	CASSLNRQGMRGETQYF